This TCR beta chain derives from a study of cytomegalovirus exposure and HLA in healthy donors. Study-wide points: Across all donors, roughly uniform sequencing depth was an assumption of the presence/absence analyses. Most TCR beta V segments were productive about 87% or about 30% of the time in an earlier analysis. Researchers had no immune exposure information except CMV serostatus available.

This CDR3 region has 14 residues. V gave up 1 base and J gave up 4 bases, with 8 bases separating them. CDR1 and CDR2 (germline): SEHNR, FQNEAQ (reference sequence). Researchers ran the PCR with 60 Vbeta and 13 Jbeta primers. Under the authors' procedure: A follow-up analysis tallied some 80 million unique TCR beta chains, roughly 11 million shared. Measured with immunoSEQ multiplex PCR; TCRdb has only the in-frame clones, and not every one. Clonal size and the V and J genes are those of that table, whereas D and trimming came from the DNA. This repertoire includes about 130,000 clones. Notes on this clone: The antigen is unknown.

The receptor was isolated from an older woman in good health and CMV-seronegative. V is TRBV7-9 and J is TRBJ1-5; D perhaps matches TRBD1 (6 bases). The sample comprised PBMCs. The chain's CDR3 is CASSLGGGNQPQHF. In nucleotides, the CDR3 is TGTGCCAGCAGCTTAGGAGGGGGTAATCAGCCCCAGCATTTT.